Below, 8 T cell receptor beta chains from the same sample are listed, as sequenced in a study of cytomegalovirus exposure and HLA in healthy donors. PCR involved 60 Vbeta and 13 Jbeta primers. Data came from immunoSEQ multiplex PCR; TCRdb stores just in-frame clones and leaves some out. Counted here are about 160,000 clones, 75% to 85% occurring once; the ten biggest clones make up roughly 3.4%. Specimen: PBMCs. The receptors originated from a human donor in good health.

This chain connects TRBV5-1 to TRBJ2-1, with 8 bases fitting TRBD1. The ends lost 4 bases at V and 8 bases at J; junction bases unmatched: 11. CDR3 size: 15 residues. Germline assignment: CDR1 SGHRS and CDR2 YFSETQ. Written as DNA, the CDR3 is TGCGCCAGCAGCCCGAGGACAGGGTCGCCGTATGAGCAGTTCTTC. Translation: CASSPRTGSPYEQFF.

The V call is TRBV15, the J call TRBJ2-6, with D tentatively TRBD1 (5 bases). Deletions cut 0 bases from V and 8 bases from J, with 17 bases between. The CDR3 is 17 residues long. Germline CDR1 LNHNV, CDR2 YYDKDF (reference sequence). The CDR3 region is CATSRDLGQGSTNVLTF. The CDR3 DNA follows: TGTGCCACCAGCAGAGATCTCGGGCAGGGAAGTACCAACGTCCTGACTTTC.

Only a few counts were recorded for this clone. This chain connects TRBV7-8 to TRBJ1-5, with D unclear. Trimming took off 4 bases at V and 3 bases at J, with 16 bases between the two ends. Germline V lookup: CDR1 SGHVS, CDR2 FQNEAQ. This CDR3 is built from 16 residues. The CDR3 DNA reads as TGTGCCAGCAGCTCCCGCCGCGGGAGATCCAATCAGCCCCAGCATTTT. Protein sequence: CASSSRRGRSNQPQHF.

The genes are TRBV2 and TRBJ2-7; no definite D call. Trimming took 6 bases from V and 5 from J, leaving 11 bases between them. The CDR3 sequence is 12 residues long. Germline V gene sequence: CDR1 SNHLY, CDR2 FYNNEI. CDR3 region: CASSLTRNEQYF. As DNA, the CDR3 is TGTGCCAGCAGCCTCACACGTAACGAGCAGTACTTC.

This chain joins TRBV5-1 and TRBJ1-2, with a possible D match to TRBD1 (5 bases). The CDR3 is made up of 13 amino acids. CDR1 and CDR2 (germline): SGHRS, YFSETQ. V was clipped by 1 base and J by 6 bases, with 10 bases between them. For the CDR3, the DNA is TGCGCCAGCAGCTTGAGGTCAGGGAATGGCTACACCTTC. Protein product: CASSLRSGNGYTF.

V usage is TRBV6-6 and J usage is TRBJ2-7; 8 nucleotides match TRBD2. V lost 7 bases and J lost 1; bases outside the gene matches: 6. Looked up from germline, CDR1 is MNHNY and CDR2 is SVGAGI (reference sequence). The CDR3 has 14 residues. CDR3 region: CASTKRESSYEQYF. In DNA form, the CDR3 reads TGTGCCAGCACCAAGCGGGAGTCGTCCTACGAGCAGTACTTC.

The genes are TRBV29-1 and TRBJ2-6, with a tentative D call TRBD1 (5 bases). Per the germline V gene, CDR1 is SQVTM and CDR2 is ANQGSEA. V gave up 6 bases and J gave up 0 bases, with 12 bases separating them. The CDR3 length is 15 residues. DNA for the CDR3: TGCAGCGTCGAACAGGTTTACTCTGGGGCCAACGTCCTGACTTTC. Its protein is CSVEQVYSGANVLTF.

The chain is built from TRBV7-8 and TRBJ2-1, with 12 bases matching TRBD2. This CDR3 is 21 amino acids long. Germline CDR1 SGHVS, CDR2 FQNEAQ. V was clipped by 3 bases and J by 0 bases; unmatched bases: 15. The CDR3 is CASSFPIGLAGPTSSYNEQFF. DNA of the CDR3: TGTGCCAGCAGCTTCCCGATTGGACTAGCGGGACCCACCAGCTCCTACAATGAGCAGTTCTTC.